Listed below are T cell receptor beta chains from one sample, sequenced in a study of early T cells in non-severe SARS-CoV-2 infection. From the 5' RACE reads, TCRdb called clonotypes with MiXCR, one entry per CDR3 protein. Of fewer than 80,000 distinct CDR3 sequences in the sample, roughly 4.9% were seen once. The sample in question was whole blood, obtained at baseline. Receptors originate from an adult who was a healthcare worker with PCR-confirmed SARS-CoV-2 infection or an uninfected control (not recorded which). The donor label of this sample is uncertain. The CDR3 runs from the conserved cysteine through the conserved F or W.

V gene: TRBV18; CDR3 protein: CASSPPGRGVYEQYF
V gene: TRBV2; CDR3 protein: CASRGTGPLYEQYF
V gene: TRBV20-1; CDR3 protein: CSAMGRTGPNTGELFF
V gene: TRBV6-2/TRBV6-3; CDR3 protein: CASSYLAGLDQPQHF
V gene: TRBV9; CDR3 protein: CASSPQSGRGSYGYTF
V gene: TRBV28; CDR3 protein: CASSPQLAGSTGELFF
V gene: TRBV20-1; CDR3 protein: CSASGTESTYEQYF
V gene: TRBV11-2; CDR3 protein: CASSFFARAAGYTF
V gene: TRBV7-9; CDR3 protein: CASSLPGGLNTGELFF
V gene: TRBV3-1; CDR3 protein: CASSQVNYEQYF
V gene: TRBV7-2; CDR3 protein: CASSPPPAVGETQYF
V gene: TRBV5-4; CDR3 protein: CASSPRTSGGYTDTQYF
V gene: TRBV6-5; CDR3 protein: CASSYQGASYNEQFF
V gene: TRBV29-1; CDR3 protein: CSAAPSGSTYEQYF
V gene: TRBV20-1; CDR3 protein: CSARGKTSGASYEQYF
V gene: TRBV7-2; CDR3 protein: CASSLEPTGLGYNEQFF
V gene: TRBV29-1; CDR3 protein: CSVEQSLYGYTF
V gene: TRBV20-1; CDR3 protein: CSEAGGDQPQHF
V gene: TRBV28; CDR3 protein: CASRRNWGNQPQHF
V gene: TRBV28; CDR3 protein: CASSPTSTEAFF
V gene: TRBV6-6; CDR3 protein: CASSYLSRGASYGYTF
V gene: TRBV6-6; CDR3 protein: CASSSQGPGNTEAFF
V gene: TRBV28; CDR3 protein: CASSPWNRAGPTEAFF
V gene: TRBV12-3/TRBV12-4; CDR3 protein: CASSSIAGGRMYF
V gene: TRBV6-5; CDR3 protein: CASSYREGYEQYF
V gene: TRBV7-3; CDR3 protein: CASSHRLAGNEQFF
V gene: TRBV20-1; CDR3 protein: CSAPPGGTDTQYF
V gene: TRBV12-3/TRBV12-4; CDR3 protein: CASTRTSAYEQYF
V gene: TRBV12-3/TRBV12-4; CDR3 protein: CASSSSGANVLTF
V gene: TRBV28; CDR3 protein: CASRYGTGNTEAFF
V gene: TRBV27; CDR3 protein: CASSPGQGPYNSPLHF